The 5 T cell receptor beta chains below were found in one sample sequenced in a study of identical twins. TCRdb analysed the 5' RACE reads with MiXCR anew, one entry per CDR3 protein. The sample comprises around 370,000 distinct CDR3 sequences, approximately 8.8% of which are singletons, and 7.5% to 9.5% rests with the top ten. The sample taken for sequencing was naive T cells sorted from blood. The receptor set was obtained from a woman aged 50 to 60 in good health.

This clonotype was observed a handful of times. The chain has TRBV4-1 and TRBJ1-2; 7 bases line up with TRBD1. The CDR3 has 12 residues. The V and J ends lost 1 base and 8 bases, in that order; junction bases with no gene match: 1. Germline lookup yields CDR1 MGHRA and CDR2 YSYEKL. The CDR3, as DNA: TGCGCCAGCAGCCAAGGACAGGGAGGCTACACCTTC. It specifies CASSQGQGGYTF.

This clonotype was observed a few times. This chain's CDR3 is CSVLGLAPNEQFF. The CDR3 DNA is TGCAGCGTGCTGGGACTAGCGCCCAATGAGCAGTTCTTC. This chain links TRBV29-1 with TRBJ2-1; 10 bases are shared with TRBD2. V trimming: 6 bases; J trimming: 6 bases; junction bases outside the gene matches: 5. Germline V lookup: CDR1 SQVTM, CDR2 ANQGSEA. The CDR3 spans 13 residues.

This clonotype was picked up many times. V usage is TRBV5-1 and J usage is TRBJ2-3; D might be TRBD2 (6 bases). There are 16 residues in the CDR3. CDR1 and CDR2 from the germline V gene are SGHRS and YFSETQ. V lost 0 bases and J 2 bases, leaving 13 bases between the germline ends. The CDR3 nucleotides read TGCGCCAGCAGCTTGGTGGTGCGGGGCTCCACAGATACGCAGTATTTT. Its translation: CASSLVVRGSTDTQYF. The whole variable domain, remainder taken from reference TRBV5-1 and TRBJ2-3, is KAGVTQTPRYLIKTRGQQVTLSCSPISGHRSVSWYQQTPGQGLQFLFEYFSETQRNKGNFPGRFSGRQFSNSRSEMNVSTLELGDSALYLCASSLVVRGSTDTQYFGPGTRLTVL.

The sample holds many counts of this clonotype. The chain combines TRBV7-8 with TRBJ2-1, with 11 bases that match TRBD2. Germline trimming cut 5 bases from V and 5 bases from J; bases unmatched to any gene: 8. The CDR3 runs 16 residues. CDR1 is SGHVS, CDR2 FQNEAQ, per germline. CDR3 coding DNA: TGTGCCAGCAGCCCGATGAGACTAGCGGGGAACAATGAGCAGTTCTTC. The encoded protein is CASSPMRLAGNNEQFF.

The rearrangement uses TRBV7-7 and TRBJ2-1; D tentatively fits TRBD1 or TRBD2 (5 bases each). Germline V gene lookup returns CDR1 SSHAT and CDR2 FNYEAQ (reference sequence). Trimming took off 3 bases at V and 5 bases at J, with 11 bases between the two ends. CDR3 length: 14 amino acids. CDR3 nucleotides: TGTGCCAGCAGCTTTCTGGGACGGGACAATGAGCAGTTCTTC. This encodes CASSFLGRDNEQFF.